The 28 T cell receptor beta chains below were found in one sample sequenced in a study of CDR3 diversity in severe acne. TCRdb analysed the PCR reads with MiXCR anew, one entry per CDR3 protein. The profile shows about 76,000 distinct CDR3 sequences, around 49% of them singletons. Sequenced sample: blood. The receptors shown here come from a male donor in good health, without acne.

This clonotype was found many times. This chain uses TRBV18 with TRBJ2-5, with D perhaps matching TRBD2 (5 bases). Trimming left V 6 bases short and J 1 base short, with 9 bases between. CDR3 size: 13 residues. The germline CDR1 and CDR2 sequences are KGHSH and LQKENI. This chain's CDR3 is CASSFGLQETQYF. The CDR3 coding sequence is TGTGCCAGCTCTTTTGGACTCCAAGAGACCCAGTACTTC.

This clonotype was observed a handful of times. The chain carries TRBV4-1 and TRBJ2-7; maybe TRBD2 (5 bases). CDR3 length equals 14 residues. V was clipped by 0 bases and J by 7 bases, with 13 bases between them. Germline assignment: CDR1 MGHRA and CDR2 YSYEKL. The CDR3 nucleotides read TGCGCCAGCAGCCAAGATCAACGGGCGGGTGAGCAGTACTTC. Amino acids: CASSQDQRAGEQYF.

Of note for this clonotype: One end of the junction fails to match germline, which may point to a read error. J is TRBJ2-7 and V is TRBV15; 9 nucleotides agree with TRBD2. The CDR3 runs to 16 residues. Germline V gene sequence: CDR1 LNHNV, CDR2 YYDKDF (reference sequence). The CDR3 sequence is CATSTGQASRGGELYF. The CDR3 nucleotides read TGTGCCACCAGCACTGGACAGGCATCACGCGGGGGGGAGCTGTACTTC.

With respect to this clonotype: At one end the junction does not follow the germline gene, possibly because of a read error. CDR3 sequence (DNA): TGCGCCAGCAGCCCTTCAGGGAATTACCACCAGCATTTT. Amino acids: CASSPSGNYHQHF. V and J are TRBV2 and TRBJ1-5; D is perhaps TRBD1 (5 bases). This CDR3 spans 13 amino acids. CDR1 is SNHLY, CDR2 FYNNEI, per germline.

This clonotype was seen at least ten times. The rearrangement links TRBV18 to TRBJ2-1, with a weak D call TRBD2 (6 bases). This CDR3 contains 19 residues. V lost 0 bases, J lost 8 bases, and 26 bases lay in between. Germline CDR1 is KGHSH and CDR2 is LQKENI. CDR3 amino acids: CASSPPPISGLRWSDEQFF. The CDR3 nucleotides are TGTGCCAGCTCACCACCTCCGATATCGGGACTGAGATGGTCCGATGAGCAGTTCTTC.

The rearrangement uses TRBV5-6 and TRBJ1-1; 7 bases are a match to TRBD1. CDR1 is SGHDT and CDR2 is YYEEEE in the germline V gene. The CDR3 is 16 residues long. After removal of 6 bases from V and 0 bases from J, the junction contained 11 bases not matched to a gene. The CDR3 is CASTEGTAFMNTEAFF. For the CDR3, the DNA is TGTGCCAGCACCGAAGGGACAGCCTTCATGAACACTGAAGCTTTCTTT.

Of note for this clonotype: This likely comes from a read error, as the CDR3 has no conserved phenylalanine or tryptophan at its end. Because the CDR3's place on the DNA is in doubt, the DNA is left out and the CDR3 is given as listed by TCRdb. The chain couples TRBV15 to TRBJ2-7; the table's D gene call, TRBD1, was not cross checked with the DNA. The germline V gene encodes CDR1 LNHNV and CDR2 YYDKDF (reference sequence). The CDR3 has 8 amino acids, counting both end residues. The CDR3 is CATSSSGQ.

About this clonotype: The DNA is omitted, as the CDR3 cannot be located on it reliably, and the CDR3 follows TCRdb's listing. The chain couples TRBV5-1 to TRBJ1-5. Germline CDR1 and CDR2: SGHRS and YFSETQ. The CDR3 is 22 residues long, ends included. Here the CDR3 reads CASSLGGGSTDTQYFGPGTRHF.

In its sample, this clonotype was seen a few times. The gene calls are TRBV20-1 and TRBJ1-3; 7 bases fit TRBD1. CDR3 length: 14 amino acids. Trimming took 1 base from V and 8 from J; bases not matched to a gene: 8. Germline CDR1 DFQATT, CDR2 SNEGSKA (reference sequence). The CDR3 sequence: CSARVGGGLDTIYF. Written as DNA, the CDR3 is TGCAGTGCTAGAGTTGGAGGGGGCTTGGACACCATATATTTT.

Comment on this clonotype: The junction departs from the called germline gene at one end, perhaps through a read error. This chain joins TRBV19 and TRBJ1-1; no firm D call. CDR1 and CDR2 (germline): LNHDA, SQIVND (reference sequence). The CDR3 is 12 residues long. The CDR3 DNA follows: TGTGCCAGTAGTCGACTGAACACTGGAGCTTTCTTT. Translation: CASSRLNTGAFF. Drawing the rest from reference TRBV19 and TRBJ1-1, the complete variable domain is DGGITQSPKYLFRKEGQNVTLSCEQNLNHDAMYWYRQDPGQGLRLIYYSQIVNDFQKGDIAEGYSVSREKKESFPLTVTSAQKNPTAFYLCASSRLNTGAFFGQGTRLTVV.

The V call is TRBV7-3, the J call TRBJ1-5; TRBD1 agrees at 7 bases. Germline-derived CDR1 and CDR2 are SGHTA and FQGTGA. CDR3 length: 14 amino acids. V dropped 5 bases and J dropped 11; count of bases not matched to a gene: 12. The CDR3 DNA reads as TGTGCCAGCAGCGGAAGAGGGGGCGGGACGGCCCAGCATTTT. Translation gives CASSGRGGGTAQHF.

The table lists this clonotype with a few counts. The V call is TRBV7-8, the J call TRBJ1-1; D may be TRBD1 (6 bases). In germline, CDR1 is SGHVS, CDR2 FQNEAQ. The CDR3 loop spans 18 amino acids. The V gene lost 0 bases and the J gene lost 1 base, with 18 bases spanning the gap. DNA for the CDR3: TGTGCCAGCAGCTTAGCGATACTCCTCGGAGGGGGGAACACTGAAGCTTTCTTT. This sequence encodes CASSLAILLGGGNTEAFF.

This clonotype was picked up a small number of times. The chain is built from TRBV10-1 and TRBJ1-1; 8 nucleotides agree with TRBD1. The V gene's germline CDR1 is WNHNN and CDR2 SYGVQD (reference sequence). V gave up 5 bases and J gave up 0 bases; unmatched junction bases: 2. The CDR3 length is 14 residues. In DNA, the CDR3 is TGCGCCAGCAGTCAGGGGGCTGTGAACACTGAAGCTTTCTTT. Translating gives CASSQGAVNTEAFF.

V is TRBV7-6 and J is TRBJ1-5; D perhaps matches TRBD1 (5 bases). This CDR3 region has 13 residues. Germline CDR1 SGHVS, CDR2 FNYEAQ. V was trimmed by 5 bases and J by 5 bases, leaving 10 bases between them. This chain's CDR3 is CASSPGGDQPQHF. CDR3 nucleotide sequence: TGTGCCAGCAGCCCCGGGGGGGATCAGCCCCAGCATTTT.

CDR3 protein: CSARGGSSYEQYF. DNA for the CDR3: TGCAGTGCTAGGGGCGGGAGCTCCTACGAGCAGTACTTC. This rearrangement joins TRBV20-1 to TRBJ2-7, with TRBD2 matching 7 bases. This CDR3 is built from 13 residues. The V gene end was trimmed by 3 bases and the J gene end by 0 bases; junction bases not matched to a gene: 2. Germline CDR1 and CDR2: DFQATT and SNEGSKA (reference sequence).

This sequence joins TRBV12-3 or TRBV12-4 and TRBJ1-2, with a tentative D call TRBD1 (5 bases). Trimming removed 4 bases at V and 3 bases at J, with 15 bases between. The CDR3 length is 15 residues. The CDR3 nucleotides are TGTGCCAGCAGTTCCCTCGGGGCAGGGCACTATGGCTACACCTTC. The encoded protein is CASSSLGAGHYGYTF.

Only a few counts were recorded for this clonotype. This chain links TRBV20-1 with TRBJ2-7; a weak D match, TRBD1 (6 bases). This CDR3 comprises 14 residues. V gave up 1 base and J gave up 3 bases, with 13 bases separating them. Germline-derived CDR1 and CDR2 are DFQATT and SNEGSKA (reference sequence). The CDR3 nucleotides read TGCAGTGCTAGAGGAAGGCAGGGGTACTACGAGCAGTACTTC. It yields the protein CSARGRQGYYEQYF.

This clonotype is categorized as medium-sized. The CDR3 DNA reads as TGTGCCAGCAGCTCCCCGGGCTCCGAGCAGTACTTC. Amino acids: CASSSPGSEQYF. This chain connects TRBV7-9 to TRBJ2-7; unclear D gene. From germline, CDR1 is SEHNR and CDR2 FQNEAQ (reference sequence). Trimming removed 4 bases from V and 6 bases from J, with 10 bases in between. CDR3 length: 12 amino acids.

This clonotype has ten or more counts. The rearrangement uses TRBV11-2 and TRBJ1-1; D is unresolved. Germline V CDR1 and CDR2: SGHAT, FQNNGV. The ends were cut back, 3 bases at V and 3 bases at J, with 17 bases in the middle. The CDR3 consists of 16 residues. CDR3 protein: CASSFSLRDEDTEAFF. DNA of the CDR3: TGTGCCAGCAGCTTCTCCCTAAGGGATGAAGACACTGAAGCTTTCTTT.

V is TRBV24-1 and J is TRBJ2-2; possibly TRBD2 for D (5 bases). In germline, CDR1 is KGHDR, CDR2 SFDVKD. There are 16 residues in the CDR3. Trimming cost V 3 bases and J 5 bases, with 15 bases left between them. CDR3 DNA: TGTGCCACCAGTGATCCCCATGAGGGAGAGACCGGGGAGCTGTTTTTT. It codes for CATSDPHEGETGELFF.

The rearrangement joins TRBV12-3 or TRBV12-4 to TRBJ2-2; 9 bases are a match to TRBD2. V gave up 4 bases and J gave up 6 bases; unmatched junction bases: 9. The CDR3 runs 16 residues. CDR3 protein: CASSSNIKREAGELFF. The CDR3 region has the DNA TGTGCCAGCAGTTCCAACATCAAGCGGGAGGCCGGGGAGCTGTTTTTT.

V is TRBV11-2 and J is TRBJ2-7; 7 bases map to TRBD2. The V gene end was trimmed by 6 bases and the J gene end by 1 base; junction bases not matched to a gene: 12. In germline, CDR1 is SGHAT, CDR2 FQNNGV. CDR3 length: 16 residues. The CDR3: CASRPWGGRGSYEQYF. CDR3 coding DNA: TGTGCCAGCAGACCCTGGGGGGGTAGGGGTTCCTACGAGCAGTACTTC.

The genes are TRBV7-9 and TRBJ2-3, with TRBD2 matching 10 bases. With 4 bases clipped from V and 3 bases from J, the junction kept 13 bases outside the gene matches. Germline assignment: CDR1 SEHNR and CDR2 FQNEAQ (reference sequence). This CDR3 is 18 amino acids long. The CDR3 nucleotides are TGTGCCAGCAGCTCTTGGAGAGCTAGCGGGAGAAGGACAGATACGCAGTATTTT. Translated, it gives CASSSWRASGRRTDTQYF.

This clonotype was counted a few times. The chain links TRBV10-3 to TRBJ2-7; the match to TRBD1 covers 8 bases. CDR3 length: 12 amino acids. Trimming removed 3 bases from V and 6 bases from J; junction bases left unmatched: 1. Germline CDR1 ENHRY, CDR2 SYGVKD. In nucleotides, the CDR3 is TGTGCCATCAGTGATCAGGGGGCCGAGCAGTACTTC. Its protein is CAISDQGAEQYF.

This clonotype has just one count. This chain connects TRBV29-1 to TRBJ1-5, with 7 bases matching TRBD1. The CDR3 contains 17 residues. With 7 bases clipped from V and 4 bases from J, the junction kept 19 bases outside the gene matches. Germline V gene sequence: CDR1 SQVTM, CDR2 ANQGSEA. The CDR3 is CSGRRQGPGKANQPQHF. The CDR3 DNA is TGCAGCGGCCGCAGACAGGGTCCGGGTAAGGCTAATCAGCCCCAGCATTTT.

To note about this clonotype: Mismatch with germline at one junction end may stem from a read error. This chain uses TRBV5-1 with TRBJ2-3; 16 bases are shared with TRBD2. This CDR3 spans 17 amino acids. CDR1 and CDR2 from the germline V gene are SGHRS and YFSETQ. The CDR3 bases are TGCGCCAGCAGCGGCGGGACTAGCGGGAGGGGCACAAATACGCAGTATTTT. Its translation: CASSGGTSGRGTNTQYF.

This clonotype is a singleton in its sample. The chain joins TRBV2 to TRBJ1-1; 9 bases align to TRBD1. Trimming cost V 6 bases and J 4 bases; bases outside gene matches: 12. CDR3 length: 16 amino acids. In germline, CDR1 is SNHLY, CDR2 FYNNEI. CDR3 DNA sequence: TGTGCCAGCAGAGCTTGGGGCGGGACAGGGAGCACTGAAGCTTTCTTT. Encoded protein: CASRAWGGTGSTEAFF.

This clonotype was observed a single time. J is TRBJ2-7 and V is TRBV7-9, with D possibly TRBD1 on 6 matching bases. The V gene lost 5 bases and the J gene lost 2 bases, with 16 bases spanning the gap. The CDR3 spans 15 residues. Germline CDR1 is SEHNR and CDR2 is FQNEAQ (reference sequence). CDR3: CASSIGVGQTYEQYF. The CDR3 nucleotides are TGTGCCAGCAGCATTGGGGTTGGACAGACCTACGAGCAGTACTTC.